These 2 T cell receptor beta chains were all obtained from the same sample, sequenced in a study of T cells in Graves' hyperthyroidism and ophthalmopathy. TCR beta CDR3 region amplification was performed from RNA transcripts. In the first-round RT-PCR of the TCR CDR3, the HTBI primer set was used. TCRdb reprocessed the multiplex PCR reads via MiXCR and lists one record per CDR3 protein. The sample lists 200,000 to 250,000 distinct CDR3 sequences, roughly a quarter seen once, with about a third in the top ten. The specimen was blood. The receptors were gathered from a woman in her 40s with Graves' ophthalmopathy.

The V call is TRBV12-3 or TRBV12-4, the J call TRBJ2-3; a possible D gene is TRBD2 (5 bases). The V end lost 5 bases, the J end lost 3 bases, and 9 bases lay between the germline ends. The CDR3 has 13 residues. CDR3 sequence: CASSGLATDTQYF. CDR3 DNA: TGTGCCAGCAGTGGACTGGCGACAGATACGCAGTATTTT.

This clonotype was seen at least ten times. The V call is TRBV5-1, the J call TRBJ2-7; no clear D. This CDR3 contains 15 residues. Between the trimmed V and J ends, which lost 2 bases and 0 bases, there was a span of 12 bases. Germline V CDR1 and CDR2: SGHRS, YFSETQ. For the CDR3, the DNA is TGCGCCAGCAGCTTAGGCCAGTCGTCCTCCTACGAGCAGTACTTC. As protein: CASSLGQSSSYEQYF.